This is a list of T cell receptor beta chains from one sample in a study of shared clonotypes between healthy human individuals. This table comes from immunoSEQ multiplex PCR, and its TCRdb copy is limited to in-frame clones, with some not included. The sample holds about 1 million clones, roughly 80% seen once. Sequencing used memory CD4+ T cells sorted from blood. The source is a man between 18 and 35 years old in good health. Each CDR3 is given with its conserved first and last residue. D genes are given only for firm matches. Size tells how often a clone was seen (once, few, many) or the class of an expanded clone, and some rows leave it out.

DNA | CDR3 | V | size | D | J
TGCGCCAGCAGCCGGAGACAGGGGGCGGGGGACACCATATATTTT | CASSRRQGAGDTIYF | TRBV4-1 | NA | TRBD1 | TRBJ1-3
TGTGCCAGCCGTTCGACGGAGGCGGGGGCCAACGTCCTGACTTTC | CASRSTEAGANVLTF | TRBV6-5 | few | NA | TRBJ2-6
TGTGCCAGCACCGACCCAACTAGCGGTAATGAGCAGTTCTTC | CASTDPTSGNEQFF | TRBV6-5 | NA | TRBD2 | TRBJ2-1
TGTGCCAGCAGCCTCATCCGGGACGGCGAAGCTTTCTTT | CASSLIRDGEAFF | TRBV11-2 | NA | NA | TRBJ1-1
TGTGCCAGCAGCTTGGGCCAAGGACTGAAAGAGACCCAGTACTTC | CASSLGQGLKETQYF | TRBV11-3 | NA | NA | TRBJ2-5
TGTGCCAGCACGACTAGCGGGACTAGCACAGATACGCAGTATTTT | CASTTSGTSTDTQYF | TRBV2 | NA | TRBD2 | TRBJ2-3
TGTGCCAGCGGGTATCCGGGACAGAAGACCGAGCAGTACTTC | CASGYPGQKTEQYF | TRBV5-8 | many | TRBD1 | TRBJ2-7
TGTGCCAGCAGCCAAGGCCTACTCCGGGACAGGAATTCACCCCTCCACTTT | CASSQGLLRDRNSPLHF | TRBV16 | NA | TRBD1 | TRBJ1-6
TGTGCCAGCAGCTACCCCCGCGTCCAAGAGACCCAGTACTTC | CASSYPRVQETQYF | TRBV28 | few | NA | TRBJ2-5
TGTGCCAGCAGCCCTACGAAAGGGGCCAGCTCCTATAATTCACCCCTCCACTTT | CASSPTKGASSYNSPLHF | TRBV21-1 | NA | NA | TRBJ1-6
TGCGCCAGCAGCCCCTGGACAGGGAACTATGGCTACACCTTC | CASSPWTGNYGYTF | TRBV4-1 | few | TRBD1 | TRBJ1-2
TGCGCCAGCAGCCTTCTAGGGGGCGGCAAGAGGAATGAGCAGTTCTTC | CASSLLGGGKRNEQFF | TRBV4-1 | NA | TRBD1 | TRBJ2-1
TGTGCCAGCAGTTATCAGGGGAAGTGGGAGACCCAGTACTTC | CASSYQGKWETQYF | TRBV6-6 | NA | NA | TRBJ2-5
TGTGCCAGCAGTGAAAACCTAGCGGGAGTCCTCTATGAGCAGTTCTTC | CASSENLAGVLYEQFF | TRBV25-1 | NA | TRBD2 | TRBJ2-1
TGCGCCAGCAGCTTGGCGGACAGACAGTCCACTGAAGCTTTCTTT | CASSLADRQSTEAFF | TRBV5-1 | NA | NA | TRBJ1-1
TGTGCCAGCAGTGGCGGGGGGCGGACCTACAATGAGCAGTTCTTC | CASSGGGRTYNEQFF | TRBV6-1 | NA | TRBD2 | TRBJ2-1
TGTGCCACCAGCCCACTGGGACGTAATGAAAAACTGTTTTTT | CATSPLGRNEKLFF | TRBV15 | NA | NA | TRBJ1-4
TGTGCCAGCAGCTTAGAAGCGGGAGTGGTTGAGCAGTTCTTC | CASSLEAGVVEQFF | TRBV7-2 | NA | TRBD2 | TRBJ2-1
TGTGCCTGGAGTCAATCAGGGTCCGGGGAGCAGTACTTC | CAWSQSGSGEQYF | TRBV30 | many | NA | TRBJ2-7
TGTGCCAGCAGCCCTGGAAGCACAGATACGCAGTATTTT | CASSPGSTDTQYF | TRBV11-2 | NA | NA | TRBJ2-3
TGCGCCAGCAGCCCATCCCCCGGGACAGGGACAGTAGTTCAGCCCCAGCATTTT | CASSPSPGTGTVVQPQHF | TRBV5-1 | NA | TRBD1 | TRBJ1-5
TGTGCCAGTATGGACAGGGGCTATTCACCCCTCCACTTT | CASMDRGYSPLHF | TRBV19 | once | TRBD1 | TRBJ1-6
TGTGCCAGCAGTTTAAGAGGACTTCGGGAGACCCAGTACTTC | CASSLRGLRETQYF | TRBV28 | NA | NA | TRBJ2-5
TGTGCCAGCAGCTTGGGCCGTAGCTCCTACAATGAGCAGTTCTTC | CASSLGRSSYNEQFF | TRBV5-5 | NA | NA | TRBJ2-1
TGTGCCAGCAGCTTGGGGACTAGCGGCTCCTACGAGCAGTACTTC | CASSLGTSGSYEQYF | TRBV5-5 | NA | TRBD2 | TRBJ2-7
TGTGCCAGCACCCCGTCCGGGACAGATCTTTCACCCCTCCACTTT | CASTPSGTDLSPLHF | TRBV6-5 | once | TRBD1 | TRBJ1-6
TGTGCCAGCAGGGAATGGGCTGACTATGGCTACACCTTC | CASREWADYGYTF | TRBV6-5 | once | NA | TRBJ1-2
TGCGCCAGCAGTGGGACAGTAAGCACAGATACGCAGTATTTT | CASSGTVSTDTQYF | TRBV10-2 | NA | NA | TRBJ2-3
TGTGCCAGCAGCTTGGCGACCCGGAACTATGGCTACACCTTC | CASSLATRNYGYTF | TRBV7-9 | NA | NA | TRBJ1-2
TGTGCCAGCAGCCAAGTGTTAGGGGCGGGGGAGACCCAGTACTTC | CASSQVLGAGETQYF | TRBV14 | few | NA | TRBJ2-5
TGTGCCAGCAGCCAAGATGGAACTAAAAAAGATACGCAGTATTTT | CASSQDGTKKDTQYF | TRBV4-2 | NA | NA | TRBJ2-3
TGCGCCAGCAGCATCCGAGGGGCAACAGAGGATGGCTACACCTTC | CASSIRGATEDGYTF | TRBV5-1 | NA | NA | TRBJ1-2
TGTGCCAGCAGTTTTGGGACAGGGGGCACTGAAGCTTTCTTT | CASSFGTGGTEAFF | TRBV6-5 | NA | TRBD1 | TRBJ1-1
TGTGCCTGGAACCGGGAGAACACTGAAGCTTTCTTT | CAWNRENTEAFF | TRBV30 | many | NA | TRBJ1-1
TGTGCCAGCAGCCCGGAAACGGGATGGCAGTTCTTC | CASSPETGWQFF | TRBV7-2 | NA | NA | TRBJ2-1